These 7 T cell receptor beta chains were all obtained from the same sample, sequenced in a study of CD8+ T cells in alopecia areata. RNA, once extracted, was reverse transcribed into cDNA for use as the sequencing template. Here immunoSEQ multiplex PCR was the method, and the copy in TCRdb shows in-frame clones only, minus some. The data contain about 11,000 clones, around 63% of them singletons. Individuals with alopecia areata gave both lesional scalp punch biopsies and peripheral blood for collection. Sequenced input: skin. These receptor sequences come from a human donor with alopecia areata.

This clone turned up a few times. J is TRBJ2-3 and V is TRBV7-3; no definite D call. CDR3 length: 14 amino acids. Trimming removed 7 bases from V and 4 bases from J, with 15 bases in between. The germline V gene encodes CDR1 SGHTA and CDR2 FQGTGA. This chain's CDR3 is CASKSELFADTQYF. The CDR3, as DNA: TGTGCCAGCAAATCGGAGCTGTTCGCAGATACGCAGTATTTT.

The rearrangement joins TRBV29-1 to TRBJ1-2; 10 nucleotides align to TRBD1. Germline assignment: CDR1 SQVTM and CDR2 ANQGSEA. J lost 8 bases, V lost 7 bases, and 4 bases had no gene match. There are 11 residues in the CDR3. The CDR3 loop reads CSAGTGDGYTF. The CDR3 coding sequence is TGCAGCGCTGGGACAGGGGACGGCTACACCTTC.

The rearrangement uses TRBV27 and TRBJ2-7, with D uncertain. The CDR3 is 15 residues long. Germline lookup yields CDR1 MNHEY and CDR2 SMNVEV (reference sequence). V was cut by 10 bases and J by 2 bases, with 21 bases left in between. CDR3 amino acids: CATIVFGRTPYEQYF. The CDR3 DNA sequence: TGTGCCACCATAGTTTTCGGCAGGACCCCCTACGAGCAGTACTTC.

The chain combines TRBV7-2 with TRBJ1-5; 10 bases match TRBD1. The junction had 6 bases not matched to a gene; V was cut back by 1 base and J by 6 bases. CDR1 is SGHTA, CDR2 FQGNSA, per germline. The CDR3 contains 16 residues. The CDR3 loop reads CASSLGVRTGGQPQHF. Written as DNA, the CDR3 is TGTGCCAGCAGCTTAGGGGTTAGGACAGGGGGTCAGCCCCAGCATTTT.

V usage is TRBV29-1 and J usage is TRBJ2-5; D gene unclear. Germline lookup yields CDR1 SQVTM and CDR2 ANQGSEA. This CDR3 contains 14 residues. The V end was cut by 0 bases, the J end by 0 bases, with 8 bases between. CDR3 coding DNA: TGCAGCGTTGAAGATCGATGGCACCAAGAGACCCAGTACTTC. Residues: CSVEDRWHQETQYF. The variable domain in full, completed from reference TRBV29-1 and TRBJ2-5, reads SAVISQKPSRDICQRGTSLTIQCQVDSQVTMMFWYRQQPGQSLTLIATANQGSEATYESGFVIDKFPISRPNLTFSTLTVSNMSPEDSSIYLCSVEDRWHQETQYFGPGTRLLVL.

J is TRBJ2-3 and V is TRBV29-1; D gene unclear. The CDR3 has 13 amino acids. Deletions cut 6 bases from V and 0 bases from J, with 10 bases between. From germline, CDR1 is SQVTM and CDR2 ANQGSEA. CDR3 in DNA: TGCAGCGTCGCCAAGCGTAGCACAGATACGCAGTATTTT. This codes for CSVAKRSTDTQYF.

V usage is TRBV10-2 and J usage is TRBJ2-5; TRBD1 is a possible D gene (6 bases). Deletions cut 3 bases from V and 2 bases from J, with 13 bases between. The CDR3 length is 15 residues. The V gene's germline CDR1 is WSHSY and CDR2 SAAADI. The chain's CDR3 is CASSDTQGSQETQYF. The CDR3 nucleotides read TGCGCCAGCAGTGACACACAGGGTTCTCAAGAGACCCAGTACTTC.